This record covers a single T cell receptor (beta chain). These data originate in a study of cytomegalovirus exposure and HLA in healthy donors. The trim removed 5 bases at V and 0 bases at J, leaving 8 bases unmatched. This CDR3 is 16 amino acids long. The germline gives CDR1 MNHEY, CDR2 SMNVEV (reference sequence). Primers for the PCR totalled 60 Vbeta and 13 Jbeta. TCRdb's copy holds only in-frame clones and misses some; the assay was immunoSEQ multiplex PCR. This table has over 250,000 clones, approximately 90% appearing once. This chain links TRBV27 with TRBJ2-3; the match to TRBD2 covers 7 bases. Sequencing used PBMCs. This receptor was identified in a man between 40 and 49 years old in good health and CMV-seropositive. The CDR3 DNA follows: TGTGCCAGCAGTGCATGGGGGGGGACCAGCACAGATACGCAGTATTTT. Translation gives CASSAWGGTSTDTQYF.